Below, 5 T cell receptor beta chains from the same sample are listed, as sequenced in a study of cytomegalovirus exposure and HLA in healthy donors. Vbeta (60) and Jbeta (13) primers were used in the PCR. Profiling relied on immunoSEQ multiplex PCR, and the TCRdb table lists in-frame clones only, not all of them. The sample contains around 130,000 clones, approximately 80% of which appear only once. What was sequenced was PBMCs. These receptors came from a man aged 45-65 years in good health and CMV-seronegative.

The gene calls are TRBV19 and TRBJ1-3, with D tentatively TRBD1 (5 bases). The CDR3 extends over 15 amino acids. Germline-derived CDR1 and CDR2 are LNHDA and SQIVND (reference sequence). Trimming removed 5 bases from V and 2 bases from J, with 13 bases in between. The DNA for the CDR3 is TGTGCCAGTAGTTCAAGTTACAGGACTGGAAACACCATATATTTT. Its protein product is CASSSSYRTGNTIYF.

V and J are TRBV15 and TRBJ2-2, with 13 bases lining up with TRBD2. The germline V gene has CDR1 LNHNV and CDR2 YYDKDF (reference sequence). Trimming cost V 3 bases and J 7 bases; bases outside gene matches: 5. The CDR3 length is 16 residues. This CDR3 is CATSSPGLAGLGELFF. CDR3 nucleotides: TGTGCCACCAGCAGTCCGGGACTAGCGGGACTCGGGGAGCTGTTTTTT.

The genes are TRBV6-1 and TRBJ1-1; 7 bases match TRBD1. The germline CDR1 and CDR2 sequences are MNHNS and SASEGT. The CDR3 spans 17 residues. Trimming removed 4 bases from V and 1 base from J; junction bases left unmatched: 12. CDR3 sequence: CASSVSGRGARNTEAFF. The DNA for the CDR3 is TGTGCCAGCAGTGTCTCGGGCAGGGGGGCACGGAACACTGAAGCTTTCTTT.

This clone was found a few times. The rearrangement links TRBV9 to TRBJ2-7; 8 positions agree with TRBD1. The ends lost 4 bases at V and 3 bases at J; junction bases unmatched: 12. CDR3 length: 16 residues. Germline lookup yields CDR1 SGDLS and CDR2 YYNGEE. Here the CDR3 DNA reads TGTGCCAGCAGCCAGGGGGCGGGGAATCTCGGCTACGAGCAGTACTTC. Its translation: CASSQGAGNLGYEQYF.

The gene calls are TRBV28 and TRBJ2-7; possibly TRBD1 for D (5 bases). The V gene's germline CDR1 is MDHEN and CDR2 SYDVKM. This CDR3 region has 15 residues. Trimming cost V 6 bases and J 2 bases, with 17 bases left between them. DNA of the CDR3: TGTGCCAGCAGCTCCCCGAGGACACCGACCTACGAGCAGTACTTC. It is translated as CASSSPRTPTYEQYF.